The table lists the clone carrying this TCR beta chain with a few counts. Germline and junction disagree at one end, which may indicate a read error. The data were obtained in a study of long-term antiretroviral therapy in people with HIV. With survey level as its setting, the immunoSEQ assay was v3.0. Sequenced by immunoSEQ multiplex PCR; TCRdb stores in-frame clones only, minus some. Among 30,000 or so clones listed, roughly nine tenths were seen once. Germline values: CDR1 SSHAT, CDR2 FNYEAQ (reference sequence). The CDR3 is made up of 13 amino acids. This chain uses TRBV7-7 with TRBJ2-2; 7 positions agree with TRBD1. The clonotype was recovered from a man aged 50-60 years with HIV. The starting material was unsorted PBMCs, obtained roughly 5 years before starting antiretroviral therapy. DNA of the CDR3: TGTGCTAGCAGTCCCAGACAGGGAAGGGAGCTGTTTTTT. Its translation: CASSPRQGRELFF.